This T cell receptor beta chain was observed in a study of T cell responses to AZD1222 COVID-19 vaccine. Germline loops: CDR1 PRHDT, CDR2 FYEKMQ (reference sequence). CDR3 length: 19 residues. V was clipped by 0 bases and J by 5 bases, with 25 bases between them. On this clone: The target antigen is unknown.

Study-level results: The number of AZD1222 recipients seropositive at baseline was only 5 to 7.

The assay was immunoSEQ multiplex PCR, and TCRdb's table has in-frame clones only and misses some. Of 150,000 to 200,000 clones listed, approximately 93% are singletons. The sequence came from an adult in good health. This chain uses TRBV13 with TRBJ1-1; tentatively, D is TRBD1 (5 bases). The sample here was peripheral blood, taken on day 0 of AZD1222 vaccination. CDR3 sequence: CASSLGQGRQLGGGTEAFF. The CDR3 DNA reads as TGTGCCAGCAGCTTAGGTCAAGGCCGACAGCTCGGGGGTGGGACTGAAGCTTTCTTT.